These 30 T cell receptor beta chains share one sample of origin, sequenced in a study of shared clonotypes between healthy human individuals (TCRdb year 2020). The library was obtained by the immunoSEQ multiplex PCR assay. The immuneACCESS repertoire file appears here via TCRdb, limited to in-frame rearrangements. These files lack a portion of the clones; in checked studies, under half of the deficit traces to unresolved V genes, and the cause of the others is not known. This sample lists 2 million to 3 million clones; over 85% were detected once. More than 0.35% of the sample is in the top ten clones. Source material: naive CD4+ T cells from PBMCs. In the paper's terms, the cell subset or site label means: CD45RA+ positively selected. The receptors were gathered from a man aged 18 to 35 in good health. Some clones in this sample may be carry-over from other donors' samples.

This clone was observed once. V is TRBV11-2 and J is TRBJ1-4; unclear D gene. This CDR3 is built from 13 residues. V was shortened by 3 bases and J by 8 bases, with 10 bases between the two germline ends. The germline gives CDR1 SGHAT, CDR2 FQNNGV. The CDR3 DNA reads TGTGCCAGCAGCTTGAATCTACGGGAAAAACTGTTTTTT. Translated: CASSLNLREKLFF. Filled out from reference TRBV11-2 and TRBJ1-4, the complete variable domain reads EAGVAQSPRYKIIEKRQSVAFWCNPISGHATLYWYQQILGQGPKLLIQFQNNGVVDDSQLPKDRFSAERLKGVDSTLKIQPAKLEDSAVYLCASSLNLREKLFFGSGTQLSVL.

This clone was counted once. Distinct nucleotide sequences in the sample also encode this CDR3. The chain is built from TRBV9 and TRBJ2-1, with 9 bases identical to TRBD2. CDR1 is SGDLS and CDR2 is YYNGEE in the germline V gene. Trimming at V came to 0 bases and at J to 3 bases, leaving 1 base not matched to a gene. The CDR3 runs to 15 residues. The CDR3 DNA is TGTGCCAGCAGCGTAGCTAGCGGGAACTACAATGAGCAGTTCTTC. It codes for CASSVASGNYNEQFF.

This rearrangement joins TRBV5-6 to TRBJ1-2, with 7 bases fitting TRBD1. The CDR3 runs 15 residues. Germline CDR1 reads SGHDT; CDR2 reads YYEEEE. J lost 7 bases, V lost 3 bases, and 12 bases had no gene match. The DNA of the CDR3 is TGTGCCAGCAGCTCTTACCGAGACAGGGCCCCTGGCTACACCTTC. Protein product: CASSSYRDRAPGYTF.

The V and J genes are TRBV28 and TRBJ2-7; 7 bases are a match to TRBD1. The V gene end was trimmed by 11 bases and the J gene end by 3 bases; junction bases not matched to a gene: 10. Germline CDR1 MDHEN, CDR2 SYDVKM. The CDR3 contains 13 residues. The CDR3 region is CAATQGDHYEQYF. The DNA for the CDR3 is TGTGCCGCCACCCAGGGGGACCACTACGAGCAGTACTTC. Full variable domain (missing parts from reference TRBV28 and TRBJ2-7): DVKVTQSSRYLVKRTGEKVFLECVQDMDHENMFWYRQDPGLGLRLIYFSYDVKMKEKGDIPEGYSVSREKKERFSLILESASTNQTSMYLCAATQGDHYEQYFGPGTRLTVT.

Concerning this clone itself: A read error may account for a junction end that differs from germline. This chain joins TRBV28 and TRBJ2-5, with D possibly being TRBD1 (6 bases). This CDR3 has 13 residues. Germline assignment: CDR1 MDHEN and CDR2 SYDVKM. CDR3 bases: TGTGCCAGCAGTCCCAAAACCTGGCAGGGGTCTGACTTC. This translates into CASSPKTWQGSDF.

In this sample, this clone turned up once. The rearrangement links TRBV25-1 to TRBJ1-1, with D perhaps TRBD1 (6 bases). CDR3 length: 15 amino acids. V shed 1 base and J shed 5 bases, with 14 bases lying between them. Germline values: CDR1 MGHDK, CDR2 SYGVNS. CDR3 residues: CASSEWGRGRTEAFF. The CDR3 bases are TGTGCCAGCAGTGAATGGGGGCGGGGAAGGACTGAAGCTTTCTTT.

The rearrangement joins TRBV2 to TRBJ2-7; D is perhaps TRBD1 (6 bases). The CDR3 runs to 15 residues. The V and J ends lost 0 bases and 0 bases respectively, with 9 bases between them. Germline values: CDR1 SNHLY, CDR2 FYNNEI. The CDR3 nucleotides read TGTGCCAGCAGTGAAGCGACACAGGGCTCCTACGAGCAGTACTTC. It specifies CASSEATQGSYEQYF.

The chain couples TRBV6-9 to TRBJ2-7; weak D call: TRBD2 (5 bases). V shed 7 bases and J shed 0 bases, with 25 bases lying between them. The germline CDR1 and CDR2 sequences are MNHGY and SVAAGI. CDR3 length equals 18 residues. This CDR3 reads CASTRGFRLAGFSYEQYF. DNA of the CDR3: TGTGCCAGCACCAGAGGTTTTAGGCTAGCTGGGTTCTCCTACGAGCAGTACTTC.

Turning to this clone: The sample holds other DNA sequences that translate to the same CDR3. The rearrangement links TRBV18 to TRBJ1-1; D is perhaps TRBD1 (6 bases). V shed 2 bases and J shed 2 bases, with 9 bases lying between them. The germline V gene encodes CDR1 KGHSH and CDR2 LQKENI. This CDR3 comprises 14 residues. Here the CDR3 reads CASSPRGLNTEAFF. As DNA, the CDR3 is TGTGCCAGCTCACCAAGGGGGTTAAACACTGAAGCTTTCTTT.

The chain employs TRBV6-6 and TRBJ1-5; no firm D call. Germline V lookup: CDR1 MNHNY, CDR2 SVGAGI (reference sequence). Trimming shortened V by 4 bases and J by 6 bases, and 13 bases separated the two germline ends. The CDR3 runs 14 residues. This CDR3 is CASSFQVPGQPQHF. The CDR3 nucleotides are TGTGCCAGCAGTTTCCAGGTACCAGGTCAGCCCCAGCATTTT.

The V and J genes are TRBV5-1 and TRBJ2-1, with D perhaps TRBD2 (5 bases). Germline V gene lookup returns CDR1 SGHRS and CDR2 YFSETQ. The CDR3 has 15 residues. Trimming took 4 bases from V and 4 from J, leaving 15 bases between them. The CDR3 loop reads CASSPMLGDYNEQFF. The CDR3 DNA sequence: TGCGCCAGCAGCCCCATGCTCGGGGATTACAATGAGCAGTTCTTC.

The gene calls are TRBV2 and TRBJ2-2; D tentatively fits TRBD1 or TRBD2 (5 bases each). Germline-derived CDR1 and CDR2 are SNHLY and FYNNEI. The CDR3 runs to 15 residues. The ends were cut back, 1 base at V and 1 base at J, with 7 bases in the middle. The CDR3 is CASSEEGRNTGELFF. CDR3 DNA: TGTGCCAGCAGTGAAGAGGGGAGGAACACCGGGGAGCTGTTTTTT.

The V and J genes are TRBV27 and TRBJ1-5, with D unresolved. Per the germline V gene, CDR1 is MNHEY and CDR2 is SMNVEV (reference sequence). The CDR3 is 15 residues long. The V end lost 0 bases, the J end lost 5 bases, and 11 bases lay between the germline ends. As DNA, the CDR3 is TGTGCCAGCAGTTTATCGTTAACCGCCGATCAGCCCCAGCATTTT. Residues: CASSLSLTADQPQHF.

The CDR3 is CASSIHRPGANVLTF. In DNA form, the CDR3 reads TGTGCCAGTAGTATCCACAGGCCTGGGGCCAACGTCCTGACTTTC. The V and J genes are TRBV19 and TRBJ2-6, with D tentatively TRBD1 (5 bases). Between the trimmed V and J ends, which lost 3 bases and 2 bases, there was a span of 8 bases. CDR1 is LNHDA and CDR2 is SQIVND in the germline V gene (reference sequence). CDR3 length equals 15 residues.

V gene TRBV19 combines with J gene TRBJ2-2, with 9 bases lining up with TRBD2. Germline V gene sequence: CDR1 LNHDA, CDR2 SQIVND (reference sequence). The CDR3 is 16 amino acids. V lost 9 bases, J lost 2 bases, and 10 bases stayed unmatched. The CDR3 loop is CASTRGLAANTGELFF. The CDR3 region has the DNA TGTGCCAGCACAAGGGGACTAGCTGCCAACACCGGGGAGCTGTTTTTT.

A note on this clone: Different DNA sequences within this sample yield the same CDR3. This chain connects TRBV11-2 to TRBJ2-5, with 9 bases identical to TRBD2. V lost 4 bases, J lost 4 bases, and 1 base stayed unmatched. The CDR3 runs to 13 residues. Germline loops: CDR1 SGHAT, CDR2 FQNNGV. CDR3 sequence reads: CASSSGLAETQYF. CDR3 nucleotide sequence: TGTGCCAGCAGCTCGGGACTAGCAGAGACCCAGTACTTC.

CDR3 DNA: TGTGCCAGCGCAACGGCGGCTGGGGCCAAAAACATTCAGTACTTC. Protein product: CASATAAGAKNIQYF. The chain couples TRBV18 to TRBJ2-4; D is unresolved. This CDR3 region has 15 residues. The germline V gene encodes CDR1 KGHSH and CDR2 LQKENI. The germline V and J ends were trimmed by 8 bases and 1 base, with 15 bases remaining between them.

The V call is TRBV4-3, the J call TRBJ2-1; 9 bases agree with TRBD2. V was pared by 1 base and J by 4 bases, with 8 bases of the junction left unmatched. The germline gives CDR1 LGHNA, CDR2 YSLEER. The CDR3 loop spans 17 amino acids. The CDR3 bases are TGCGCCAGCAGCCAAGCAGGCGGGAGGGCCTCGTACAATGAGCAGTTCTTC. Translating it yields CASSQAGGRASYNEQFF.

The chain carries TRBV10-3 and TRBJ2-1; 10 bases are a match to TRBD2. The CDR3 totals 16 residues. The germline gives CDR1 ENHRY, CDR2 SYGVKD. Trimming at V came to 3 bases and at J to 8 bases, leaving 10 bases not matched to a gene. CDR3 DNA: TGTGCCATCAGTGACGCGGCTAGCGGGAGTGGTCATGAGCAGTTCTTC. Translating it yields CAISDAASGSGHEQFF.

CDR3 bases: TGTGCCAGCAGCTGGGACGTTGAGCAGTTCTTC. Its protein is CASSWDVEQFF. The rearrangement uses TRBV5-4 and TRBJ2-1; D is tentatively TRBD1 or TRBD2 (5 bases each). CDR3 length: 11 amino acids. Germline V gene sequence: CDR1 SGHNT, CDR2 YYREEE (reference sequence). Trimming left V 3 bases short and J 9 bases short, with 7 bases between.

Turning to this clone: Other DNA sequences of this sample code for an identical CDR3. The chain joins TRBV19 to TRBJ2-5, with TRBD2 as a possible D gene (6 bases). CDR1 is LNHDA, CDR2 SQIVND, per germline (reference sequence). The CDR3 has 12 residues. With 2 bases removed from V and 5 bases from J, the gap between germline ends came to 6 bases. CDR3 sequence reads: CASSIRGETQYF. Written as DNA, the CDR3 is TGTGCCAGTAGTATACGGGGGGAGACCCAGTACTTC.

The CDR3 bases are TGTGCCAGCAGTTACCCGGACCCTACGGGGACCCAGTACTTC. Translating gives CASSYPDPTGTQYF. The chain employs TRBV6-5 and TRBJ2-5; D call uncertain. This CDR3 is 14 amino acids long. Per the germline V gene, CDR1 is MNHEY and CDR2 is SVGAGI. The V gene lost 2 bases and the J gene lost 7 bases, with 14 bases spanning the gap.

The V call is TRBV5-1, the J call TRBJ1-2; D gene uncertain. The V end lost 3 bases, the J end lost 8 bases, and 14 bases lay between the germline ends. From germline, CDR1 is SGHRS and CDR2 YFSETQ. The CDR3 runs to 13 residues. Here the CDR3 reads CASSWEGLYGYTF. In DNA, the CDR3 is TGCGCCAGCAGCTGGGAGGGTCTCTACGGCTACACCTTC. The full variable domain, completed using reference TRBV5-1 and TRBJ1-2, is KAGVTQTPRYLIKTRGQQVTLSCSPISGHRSVSWYQQTPGQGLQFLFEYFSETQRNKGNFPGRFSGRQFSNSRSEMNVSTLELGDSALYLCASSWEGLYGYTFGSGTRLTVV.

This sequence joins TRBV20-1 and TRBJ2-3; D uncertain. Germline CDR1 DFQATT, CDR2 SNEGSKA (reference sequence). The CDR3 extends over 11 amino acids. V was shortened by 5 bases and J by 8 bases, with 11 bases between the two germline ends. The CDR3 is CSAQVPGTQYF. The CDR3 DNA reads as TGCAGTGCTCAGGTCCCAGGTACGCAGTATTTT.

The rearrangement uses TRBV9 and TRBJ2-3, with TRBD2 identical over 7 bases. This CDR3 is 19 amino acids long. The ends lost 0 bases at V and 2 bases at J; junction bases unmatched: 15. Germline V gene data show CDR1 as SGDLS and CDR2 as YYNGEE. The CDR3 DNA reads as TGTGCCAGCAGCGTAGGAGTTACTGGGCTAGCGGAAATCACAGATACGCAGTATTTT. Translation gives CASSVGVTGLAEITDTQYF.

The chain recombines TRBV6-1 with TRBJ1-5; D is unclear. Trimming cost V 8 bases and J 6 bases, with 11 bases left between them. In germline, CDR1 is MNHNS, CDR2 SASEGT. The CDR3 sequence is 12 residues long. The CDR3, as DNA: TGTGCCAGCGGCGTGCAGTTTCAGCCCCAGCATTTT. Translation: CASGVQFQPQHF.

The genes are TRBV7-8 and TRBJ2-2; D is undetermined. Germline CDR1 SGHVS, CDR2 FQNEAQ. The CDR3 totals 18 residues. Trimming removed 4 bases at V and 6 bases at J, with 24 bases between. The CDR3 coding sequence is TGTGCCAGCAGCTCACACGGCGTGCCAGGAACATCCGCCGGGGAGCTGTTTTTT. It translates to CASSSHGVPGTSAGELFF.

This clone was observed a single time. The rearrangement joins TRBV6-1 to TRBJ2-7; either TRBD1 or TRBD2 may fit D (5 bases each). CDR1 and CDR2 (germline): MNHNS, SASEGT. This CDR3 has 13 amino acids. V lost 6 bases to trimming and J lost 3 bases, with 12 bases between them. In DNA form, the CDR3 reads TGTGCCAGCAGCCGGGACGGAAACTACGAGCAGTACTTC. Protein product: CASSRDGNYEQYF.

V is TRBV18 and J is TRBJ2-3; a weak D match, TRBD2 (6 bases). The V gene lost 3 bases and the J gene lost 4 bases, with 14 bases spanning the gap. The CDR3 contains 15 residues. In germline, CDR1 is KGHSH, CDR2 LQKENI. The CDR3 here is CASSPVHPSADTQYF. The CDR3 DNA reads TGTGCCAGCTCACCGGTACACCCTAGCGCAGATACGCAGTATTTT.

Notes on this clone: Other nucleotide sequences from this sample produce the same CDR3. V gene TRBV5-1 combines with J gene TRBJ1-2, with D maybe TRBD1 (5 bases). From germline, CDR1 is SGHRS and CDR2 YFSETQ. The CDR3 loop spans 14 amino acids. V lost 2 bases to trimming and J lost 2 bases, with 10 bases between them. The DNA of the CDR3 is TGCGCCAGCAGCTTAGACAGCTCCAACTATGGCTACACCTTC. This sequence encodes CASSLDSSNYGYTF.